Listed here are 25 T cell receptor beta chains from one sample, sequenced in a study of T cells after yellow fever vaccination. Each CDR3 protein gets one entry after TCRdb re-called the 5' RACE reads with MiXCR. The repertoire has about 550,000 distinct CDR3 sequences, around 21% of them found once; the top ten carry over 11%. Here the sequenced sample was PBMCs, taken 15 days after the yellow fever booster vaccination. The origin of the receptors is a man in his thirties or forties who received the YFV17D yellow fever vaccine.

This clonotype was seen a few times. The chain combines TRBV20-1 with TRBJ2-1; D possibly corresponds to TRBD2 (6 bases). Trimming took 5 bases from V and 9 from J, leaving 11 bases between them. From germline, CDR1 is DFQATT and CDR2 SNEGSKA (reference sequence). This CDR3 is 11 amino acids long. CDR3: CSASQGGEQFF. The CDR3 region has the DNA TGCAGTGCTTCGCAGGGAGGTGAGCAGTTCTTC.

The chain links TRBV15 to TRBJ2-7; TRBD2 matches 14 bases. CDR1 LNHNV and CDR2 YYDKDF come from the germline V gene (reference sequence). V lost 9 bases to trimming and J lost 6 bases; unmatched junction nucleotides: 7. The CDR3 sequence is 14 residues long. The CDR3 loop is CATSPGLAGVEQYF. The DNA for the CDR3 is TGTGCCACTTCACCGGGACTAGCGGGAGTCGAGCAGTACTTC.

This clonotype appeared a few times. The chain carries TRBV7-9 and TRBJ2-1; 10 positions agree with TRBD1. V lost 8 bases to trimming and J lost 7 bases; unmatched junction nucleotides: 8. CDR3 length: 14 amino acids. Germline CDR1 SEHNR, CDR2 FQNEAQ (reference sequence). Written as DNA, the CDR3 is TGTGCCAGCGAAACCGGGACAGGGGTTAATGAGCAGTTCTTC. Translated, it gives CASETGTGVNEQFF.

The genes are TRBV6-1 and TRBJ2-3; tentative D call: TRBD2 (6 bases). Germline lookup yields CDR1 MNHNS and CDR2 SASEGT. The length of the CDR3 is 16 residues. V lost 5 bases and J 3 bases, leaving 18 bases between the germline ends. The CDR3 loop is CASSPRLVRGTDTQYF. CDR3 in DNA: TGTGCCAGCAGTCCTAGACTAGTGAGAGGTACAGATACGCAGTATTTT.

The chain links TRBV2 to TRBJ2-7; D is undetermined. Germline CDR1 is SNHLY and CDR2 is FYNNEI. The V end lost 6 bases, the J end lost 6 bases, and 12 bases lay between the germline ends. This CDR3 has 12 amino acids. The CDR3 DNA follows: TGTGCCAGCAGCCCTCTCCGGGTCGAGCAGTACTTC. The encoded protein is CASSPLRVEQYF.

The J gene is TRBJ1-2, the V gene TRBV12-3 or TRBV12-4; D is unclear. This CDR3 contains 13 residues. V was trimmed by 3 bases and J by 6 bases, leaving 11 bases between them. The CDR3 spells CASSFQPRNGYTF. For the CDR3, the DNA is TGTGCCAGCAGTTTCCAACCGCGGAATGGCTACACCTTC.

This clonotype was counted a few times. The gene calls are TRBV21-1 and TRBJ2-1; no DNA check was done on the table's D call, TRBD1. TRBV21-1 is tagged as a pseudogene. This CDR3 is 16 amino acids long. Written as DNA, the CDR3 is TGTGCCAGCAGGACAGGACAGGGAACGATAAACAATGAGCAGTTCTTC. Amino acids: CASRTGQGTINNEQFF.

A few counts support this clonotype. The rearrangement links TRBV5-6 to TRBJ2-3; either TRBD1 or TRBD2 may fit D (5 bases each). The V end was cut by 4 bases, the J end by 6 bases, with 18 bases between. The CDR3 totals 15 residues. Germline V gene data show CDR1 as SGHDT and CDR2 as YYEEEE. The CDR3 sequence: CASSISGTKYDTQYF. DNA for the CDR3: TGTGCCAGCAGCATATCCGGGACCAAATATGATACGCAGTATTTT.

The chain is built from TRBV14 and TRBJ2-1; 7 bases fit TRBD2. V dropped 0 bases and J dropped 2; count of bases not matched to a gene: 7. The length of the CDR3 is 17 residues. CDR1 and CDR2 (germline): SGHDN, FVKESK. CDR3 in amino acids: CASSQDLGRGTYNEQFF. In DNA, the CDR3 is TGTGCCAGCAGCCAAGATCTAGGGCGGGGGACCTACAATGAGCAGTTCTTC. Together with reference TRBV14 and TRBJ2-1, the CDR3 gives the full variable domain: EAGVTQFPSHSVIEKGQTVTLRCDPISGHDNLYWYRRVMGKEIKFLLHFVKESKQDESGMPNNRFLAERTGGTYSTLKVQPAELEDSGVYFCASSQDLGRGTYNEQFFGPGTRLTVL.

This chain connects TRBV28 to TRBJ1-5; 9 nucleotides line up with TRBD1. This CDR3 is 16 amino acids long. Germline values: CDR1 MDHEN, CDR2 SYDVKM. V lost 5 bases to trimming and J lost 3 bases; unmatched junction nucleotides: 8. The CDR3 nucleotides read TGTGCCAGCAGTAAAATGGGACAGGGCCCCAATCAGCCCCAGCATTTT. Its protein product is CASSKMGQGPNQPQHF.

The chain joins TRBV20-1 to TRBJ2-1; possibly TRBD2 for D (6 bases). The CDR3 loop spans 10 amino acids. Germline V lookup: CDR1 DFQATT, CDR2 SNEGSKA (reference sequence). V shed 7 bases and J shed 6 bases, with 7 bases lying between them. CDR3 residues: CSGLGNEQFF. In DNA form, the CDR3 reads TGCAGTGGACTAGGCAATGAGCAGTTCTTC.

This clonotype appeared a few times. The V gene is TRBV29-1, the J gene TRBJ1-2; TRBD1 matches 7 bases. The length of the CDR3 is 13 residues. V dropped 6 bases and J dropped 4; count of bases not matched to a gene: 8. Germline CDR1 and CDR2: SQVTM and ANQGSEA. Written as DNA, the CDR3 is TGCAGCGTAGGAAGGGACAGCGGCTATGGCTACACCTTC. Amino acids: CSVGRDSGYGYTF.

This clonotype was recorded a few times. The chain is built from TRBV15 and TRBJ2-3, with D possibly matching TRBD2 (5 bases). V was shortened by 0 bases and J by 4 bases, with 11 bases between the two germline ends. This CDR3 has 15 amino acids. CDR1 is LNHNV, CDR2 YYDKDF, per germline (reference sequence). CDR3 nucleotides: TGTGCCACCAGCAGAGAAAGCGGACGTCCAGATACGCAGTATTTT. Encoded protein: CATSRESGRPDTQYF.

This chain joins TRBV4-2 and TRBJ2-5; unclear D gene. In germline, CDR1 is LGHNA, CDR2 YNFKEQ. The ends were cut back, 3 bases at V and 5 bases at J, with 10 bases in the middle. The CDR3 spans 13 residues. As DNA, the CDR3 is TGTGCCAGCAGCCAGGTGCTACGGGAGACCCAGTACTTC. It encodes CASSQVLRETQYF.

This clonotype showed up just a few times. The chain links TRBV20-1 to TRBJ1-1, with 9 bases lining up with TRBD1. Losses at the gene ends were 1 base for V and 6 bases for J; bases not matched to a gene: 6. Germline assignment: CDR1 DFQATT and CDR2 SNEGSKA (reference sequence). This CDR3 spans 14 amino acids. CDR3 residues: CSARGGTGHPEAFF. CDR3 nucleotides: TGCAGTGCTAGAGGAGGGACAGGGCATCCTGAAGCTTTCTTT.

The rearrangement joins TRBV4-1 to TRBJ2-2; TRBD2 matches at 7 bases. V shed 1 base and J 3 bases; nucleotides not matched to a gene: 2. CDR3 length equals 15 residues. Germline CDR1 reads MGHRA; CDR2 reads YSYEKL. CDR3 loop: CASSQGGGYTGELFF. CDR3 sequence (DNA): TGCGCCAGCAGCCAAGGGGGGGGGTACACCGGGGAGCTGTTTTTT.

In its sample, this clonotype was seen a few times. This chain connects TRBV6-1 to TRBJ2-7; TRBD1 agrees at 11 bases. V was clipped by 8 bases and J by 6 bases; unmatched bases: 9. The V gene's germline CDR1 is MNHNS and CDR2 SASEGT. The CDR3 is 14 amino acids. CDR3 coding DNA: TGTGCCAGCGCCTTGGGACAGGGGGTGGGCGAGCAGTACTTC. The encoded protein is CASALGQGVGEQYF.

This clonotype was counted a few times. The chain uses TRBV24-1 and TRBJ2-1; TRBD2 matches 10 bases. J was trimmed by 7 bases and V by 6 bases; bases with no gene match: 5. Germline values: CDR1 KGHDR, CDR2 SFDVKD. This CDR3 contains 14 residues. For the CDR3, the DNA is TGTGCCACCAGTCAGCGGGAGGGCCGTAATGAGCAGTTCTTC. It yields the protein CATSQREGRNEQFF.

The chain uses TRBV25-1 and TRBJ2-7; 13 bases fit TRBD2. This CDR3 has 15 residues. After removal of 3 bases from V and 7 bases from J, the junction contained 6 bases not matched to a gene. Per germline, CDR1 MGHDK and CDR2 SYGVNS. The CDR3 protein is CASSERTSGRGEQYF. CDR3 DNA: TGTGCCAGCAGTGAGCGGACTAGCGGGAGAGGTGAGCAGTACTTC.

The V gene is TRBV6-1, the J gene TRBJ2-1, with a tentative D call TRBD2 (6 bases). Germline V gene lookup returns CDR1 MNHNS and CDR2 SASEGT. The length of the CDR3 is 17 residues. V was clipped by 8 bases and J by 3 bases, with 23 bases between them. The CDR3: CASLPATTAGYYNEQFF. In DNA form, the CDR3 reads TGTGCCAGCCTACCAGCGACGACAGCGGGCTACTACAATGAGCAGTTCTTC.

This clonotype turned up a few times. The chain has TRBV5-1 and TRBJ2-1; TRBD1 matches 7 bases. The CDR3 sequence is 13 residues long. The germline gives CDR1 SGHRS, CDR2 YFSETQ. J was trimmed by 8 bases and V by 4 bases; bases with no gene match: 6. This chain's CDR3 is CASSRITGDEQFF. The CDR3 region has the DNA TGCGCCAGCAGCCGGATAACAGGGGATGAGCAGTTCTTC.

This chain connects TRBV20-1 to TRBJ1-1; TRBD1 matches 7 bases. The CDR3 runs to 14 residues. V trimming: 3 bases; J trimming: 11 bases; junction bases outside the gene matches: 15. Germline V gene data show CDR1 as DFQATT and CDR2 as SNEGSKA (reference sequence). In DNA, the CDR3 is TGCAGTGCTAGGGCCCTGGGGACAGCCACGGGCGCTTTCTTT. Its translation: CSARALGTATGAFF.

This clonotype occurred a few times. This chain connects TRBV20-1 to TRBJ1-1; possibly TRBD1 for D (5 bases). The germline V and J ends were trimmed by 6 bases and 6 bases, with 20 bases remaining between them. This CDR3 contains 14 residues. CDR1 DFQATT and CDR2 SNEGSKA come from the germline V gene (reference sequence). CDR3 loop: CSAKKEFWGAEAFF. Here the CDR3 DNA reads TGCAGTGCCAAGAAAGAGTTTTGGGGCGCTGAAGCTTTCTTT.

J is TRBJ2-1 and V is TRBV6-1, with a possible D match to TRBD2 (5 bases). Trimming took off 5 bases at V and 1 base at J, with 12 bases between the two ends. This CDR3 spans 15 amino acids. CDR1 MNHNS and CDR2 SASEGT come from the germline V gene. DNA for the CDR3: TGTGCCAGCAGTCCATCCACGGGGTCCTACAATGAGCAGTTCTTC. Its protein product is CASSPSTGSYNEQFF.

The rearrangement joins TRBV5-1 to TRBJ2-7; D is ambiguous. This CDR3 contains 14 residues. V lost 0 bases and J lost 6, with 13 bases in between. Germline loops: CDR1 SGHRS, CDR2 YFSETQ. CDR3 sequence (DNA): TGCGCCAGCAGCTTGGACAGTTTAGGACCCGAGCAGTACTTC. This gives the protein CASSLDSLGPEQYF. Based on the CDR3 plus reference TRBV5-1 and TRBJ2-7, the full variable domain is KAGVTQTPRYLIKTRGQQVTLSCSPISGHRSVSWYQQTPGQGLQFLFEYFSETQRNKGNFPGRFSGRQFSNSRSEMNVSTLELGDSALYLCASSLDSLGPEQYFGPGTRLTVT.